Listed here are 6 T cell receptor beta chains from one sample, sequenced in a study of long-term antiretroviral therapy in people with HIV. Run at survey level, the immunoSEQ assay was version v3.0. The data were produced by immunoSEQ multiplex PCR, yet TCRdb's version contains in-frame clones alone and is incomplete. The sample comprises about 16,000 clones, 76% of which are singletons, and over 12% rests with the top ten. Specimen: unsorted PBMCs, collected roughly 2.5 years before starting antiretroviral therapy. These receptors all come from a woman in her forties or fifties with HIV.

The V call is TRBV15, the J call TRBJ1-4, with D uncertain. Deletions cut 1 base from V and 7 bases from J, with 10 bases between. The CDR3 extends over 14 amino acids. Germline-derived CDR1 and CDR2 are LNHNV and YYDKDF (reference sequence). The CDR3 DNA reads TGTGCCACCAGCAGAGGAGATTCCCGTGAAAAACTGTTTTTT. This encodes CATSRGDSREKLFF.

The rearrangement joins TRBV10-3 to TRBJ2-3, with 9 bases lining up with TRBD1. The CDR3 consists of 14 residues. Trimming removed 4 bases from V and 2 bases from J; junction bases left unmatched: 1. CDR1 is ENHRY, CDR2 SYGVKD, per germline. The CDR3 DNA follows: TGTGCCATCAGTGGGACAGGGGTCACAGATACGCAGTATTTT. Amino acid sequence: CAISGTGVTDTQYF.

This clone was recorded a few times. The CDR3 bases are TGCGCCAGCAGTCAATCGGACAGGGTCGGCTACGAGCAGTACTTC. This encodes CASSQSDRVGYEQYF. The chain has TRBV23-1 and TRBJ2-7; 8 nucleotides match TRBD1. TRBV23-1 is treated as an ORF (open reading frame) with a function not yet certain. With V trimmed by 0 bases and J by 3 bases, 4 bases remained unmatched. The CDR3 covers 15 residues.

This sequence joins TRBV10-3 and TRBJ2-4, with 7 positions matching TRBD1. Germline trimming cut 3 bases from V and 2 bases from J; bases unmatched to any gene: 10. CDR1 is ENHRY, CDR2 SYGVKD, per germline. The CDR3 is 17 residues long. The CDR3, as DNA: TGTGCCATCAGTGACCTCCCAGCCAGGGGGACCAAAAACATTCAGTACTTC. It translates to CAISDLPARGTKNIQYF.

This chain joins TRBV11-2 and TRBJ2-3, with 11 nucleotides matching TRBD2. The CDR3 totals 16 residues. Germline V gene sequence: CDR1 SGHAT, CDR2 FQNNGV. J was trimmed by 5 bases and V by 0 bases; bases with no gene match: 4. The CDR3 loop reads CASSLDSGGAGDTQYF. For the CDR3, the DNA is TGTGCCAGCAGCTTAGATAGCGGGGGGGCGGGAGATACGCAGTATTTT. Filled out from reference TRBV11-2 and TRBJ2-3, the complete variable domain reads EAGVAQSPRYKIIEKRQSVAFWCNPISGHATLYWYQQILGQGPKLLIQFQNNGVVDDSQLPKDRFSAERLKGVDSTLKIQPAKLEDSAVYLCASSLDSGGAGDTQYFGPGTRLTVL.

Here the CDR3 reads CASSLDPRDEQFF. The CDR3 DNA is TGTGCCAGCAGCTTAGATCCCAGGGATGAGCAGTTCTTC. V is TRBV11-2 and J is TRBJ2-1; TRBD1 is a possible D gene (5 bases). CDR1 is SGHAT and CDR2 is FQNNGV in the germline V gene. V shed 0 bases and J shed 8 bases, with 8 bases lying between them. This CDR3 is 13 amino acids long.